The 27 T cell receptor beta chains in this list originate from one sample, sequenced in a study of blood T cell repertoires in COVID-19. The table came from immunoSEQ multiplex PCR; TCRdb's copy has only in-frame clones and leaves some out. This table has 400,000 or so clones, around 87% appearing once. The sample taken for sequencing was PBMCs or T cells enriched from blood (not recorded which). The receptors were sampled from a man aged 40-49 years in a cohort exposed to, infected with or recovered from COVID-19 (not recorded which).

This chain joins TRBV6-4 and TRBJ1-6; maybe TRBD1 (6 bases). Germline-derived CDR1 and CDR2 are MRHNA and SNTAGT. Trimming shortened V by 6 bases and J by 7 bases, and 13 bases separated the two germline ends. CDR3 length equals 14 residues. The CDR3 reads CASSLGQLNSPLHF. In DNA, the CDR3 is TGTGCCAGCAGCTTGGGACAACTCAATTCACCCCTCCACTTT.

V and J are TRBV29-1 and TRBJ1-2; no definite D call. Trimming took off 2 bases at V and 0 bases at J, with 7 bases between the two ends. CDR3 length equals 13 residues. Germline values: CDR1 SQVTM, CDR2 ANQGSEA. The CDR3 loop reads CSVETVSNYGYTF. CDR3 nucleotides: TGCAGCGTTGAAACAGTCTCTAACTATGGCTACACCTTC. Looking up the rest from reference TRBV29-1 and TRBJ1-2 gives the full variable domain: SAVISQKPSRDICQRGTSLTIQCQVDSQVTMMFWYRQQPGQSLTLIATANQGSEATYESGFVIDKFPISRPNLTFSTLTVSNMSPEDSSIYLCSVETVSNYGYTFGSGTRLTVV.

V usage is TRBV24-1 and J usage is TRBJ2-2; 7 bases line up with TRBD2. Germline CDR1 KGHDR, CDR2 SFDVKD. This CDR3 has 14 amino acids. The V segment lost 9 bases and the J segment 3 bases; nucleotides outside the gene matches: 6. CDR3 protein: CATAGGRDTGELFF. The CDR3, as DNA: TGTGCCACCGCCGGGGGGAGGGACACCGGGGAGCTGTTTTTT.

J is TRBJ2-1 and V is TRBV10-3; 9 nucleotides agree with TRBD2. The V gene end was trimmed by 0 bases and the J gene end by 10 bases; junction bases not matched to a gene: 4. Germline values: CDR1 ENHRY, CDR2 SYGVKD. The CDR3 consists of 14 residues. The CDR3 reads CAISESRLAGEQFF. CDR3 bases: TGTGCCATCAGTGAGTCGCGTCTAGCGGGAGAGCAGTTCTTC.

The DNA for the CDR3 is TGCGCCAGCAGCCAAAGGACAGGGGACACCGGGGAGCTGTTTTTT. Translation gives CASSQRTGDTGELFF. The chain carries TRBV5-1 and TRBJ2-2, with 9 bases lining up with TRBD1. Germline V gene sequence: CDR1 SGHRS, CDR2 YFSETQ. The CDR3 consists of 15 residues. J lost 3 bases, V lost 4 bases, and 4 bases had no gene match.

The chain recombines TRBV18 with TRBJ2-7; 7 bases align to TRBD2. The germline V gene encodes CDR1 KGHSH and CDR2 LQKENI. The CDR3 has 17 residues. V lost 2 bases and J lost 0; bases outside the gene matches: 10. The CDR3 sequence is CASSPAPLGGSSYEQYF. CDR3 bases: TGTGCCAGCTCACCAGCACCGCTTGGCGGGAGCTCCTACGAGCAGTACTTC.

J is TRBJ2-2 and V is TRBV27; 10 bases are a match to TRBD1. The CDR3 runs to 16 residues. In germline, CDR1 is MNHEY, CDR2 SMNVEV (reference sequence). V trimming: 7 bases; J trimming: 2 bases; junction bases outside the gene matches: 7. The CDR3, as DNA: TGTGCCAGCACCCCGGGACAGGGGATTAACACCGGGGAGCTGTTTTTT. It encodes CASTPGQGINTGELFF.

The chain has TRBV19 and TRBJ1-2; no clear D gene. V gave up 3 bases and J gave up 4 bases, with 21 bases separating them. Germline assignment: CDR1 LNHDA and CDR2 SQIVND (reference sequence). The CDR3 has 17 residues. The CDR3 loop reads CASSILEGAREFYGYTF. The CDR3 region has the DNA TGTGCCAGTAGTATTTTGGAAGGAGCGAGAGAGTTCTATGGCTACACCTTC.

The chain uses TRBV4-1 and TRBJ2-6, with D possibly matching TRBD1 (5 bases). V was trimmed by 5 bases and J by 2 bases, leaving 19 bases between them. The CDR3 length is 18 residues. Germline assignment: CDR1 MGHRA and CDR2 YSYEKL. The CDR3 coding sequence is TGCGCCAGCAGCGATCGACTTGAGGCAGGGACTGGGGCCAACGTCCTGACTTTC. Translated: CASSDRLEAGTGANVLTF.

J is TRBJ1-1 and V is TRBV29-1; a possible D gene is TRBD1 (5 bases). The CDR3 is 13 residues long. V was shortened by 4 bases and J by 4 bases, with 13 bases between the two germline ends. Germline CDR1 is SQVTM and CDR2 is ANQGSEA. For the CDR3, the DNA is TGCAGCGTTGTATCGGGAGGGGCCACTGAAGCTTTCTTT. The encoded protein is CSVVSGGATEAFF.

The chain employs TRBV2 and TRBJ2-3, with 9 bases matching TRBD2. Germline lookup yields CDR1 SNHLY and CDR2 FYNNEI. The CDR3 extends over 17 amino acids. V lost 6 bases to trimming and J lost 3 bases; unmatched junction nucleotides: 13. CDR3 sequence (DNA): TGTGCCAGCAGGGGACTCGGCCTAGCGGGAAGGACAGATACGCAGTATTTT. Amino acids: CASRGLGLAGRTDTQYF. Variable domain in full (rest from reference TRBV2 and TRBJ2-3): EPEVTQTPSHQVTQMGQEVILRCVPISNHLYFYWYRQILGQKVEFLVSFYNNEISEKSEIFDDQFSVERPDGSNFTLKIRSTKLEDSAMYFCASRGLGLAGRTDTQYFGPGTRLTVL.

In its sample, this clone was seen a few times. The chain combines TRBV10-1 with TRBJ2-1; 10 nucleotides align to TRBD1. The CDR3 covers 15 residues. Unmatched junction bases numbered 1, after V lost 5 bases and J lost 0 bases. CDR1 is WNHNN, CDR2 SYGVQD, per germline (reference sequence). The CDR3 DNA follows: TGCGCCAGCAGTCGGGACAGGGGCTCCTACAATGAGCAGTTCTTC. This gives the protein CASSRDRGSYNEQFF.

This sequence joins TRBV6-6 and TRBJ1-5; TRBD1 matches at 9 bases. This CDR3 region has 15 residues. Germline CDR1 MNHNY, CDR2 SVGAGI (reference sequence). Trimming cost V 7 bases and J 2 bases; bases outside gene matches: 6. The CDR3 DNA follows: TGTGCCAGCACTGACGGACAGGGGCGCAATCAGCCCCAGCATTTT. It codes for CASTDGQGRNQPQHF.

This clone was seen a handful of times. The rearrangement uses TRBV19 and TRBJ1-5, with 10 bases that match TRBD1. V lost 8 bases and J lost 0; bases outside the gene matches: 7. CDR1 LNHDA and CDR2 SQIVND come from the germline V gene (reference sequence). The CDR3 is made up of 16 amino acids. The CDR3 bases are TGTGCCAGTCAGGGGGACAGGGGCTTTAGCAATCAGCCCCAGCATTTT. This sequence encodes CASQGDRGFSNQPQHF.

This rearrangement joins TRBV7-9 to TRBJ2-4, with D maybe TRBD2 (6 bases). Trimming pared 1 base from V and 6 bases from J, leaving 10 bases between. Germline V gene sequence: CDR1 SEHNR, CDR2 FQNEAQ (reference sequence). This CDR3 contains 14 residues. CDR3 sequence reads: CASSLVGGLNIQYF. The CDR3 DNA sequence: TGTGCCAGCAGCTTAGTGGGGGGACTAAACATTCAGTACTTC.

V and J are TRBV19 and TRBJ1-1; D not certain. The CDR3 is 15 residues long. Trimming shortened V by 4 bases and J by 1 base, and 13 bases separated the two germline ends. Looked up from germline, CDR1 is LNHDA and CDR2 is SQIVND (reference sequence). CDR3 nucleotide sequence: TGTGCCAGTAGTAGGAAGCAGGCCTCGAACACTGAAGCTTTCTTT. The encoded protein is CASSRKQASNTEAFF.

This chain connects TRBV2 to TRBJ2-1, with 8 bases that match TRBD2. With 6 bases clipped from V and 3 bases from J, the junction kept 7 bases outside the gene matches. Germline V gene lookup returns CDR1 SNHLY and CDR2 FYNNEI. The CDR3 spans 15 residues. As DNA, the CDR3 is TGTGCCAGCAGCGACCTAGCGGGTGACTACAATGAGCAGTTCTTC. Its protein is CASSDLAGDYNEQFF. Together with reference TRBV2 and TRBJ2-1, the CDR3 gives the full variable domain: EPEVTQTPSHQVTQMGQEVILRCVPISNHLYFYWYRQILGQKVEFLVSFYNNEISEKSEIFDDQFSVERPDGSNFTLKIRSTKLEDSAMYFCASSDLAGDYNEQFFGPGTRLTVL.

The rearrangement joins TRBV7-7 to TRBJ2-3, with TRBD1 as a possible D gene (5 bases). The CDR3 runs to 13 residues. CDR1 is SSHAT and CDR2 is FNYEAQ in the germline V gene (reference sequence). V shed 8 bases and J shed 1 base, with 10 bases lying between them. The CDR3 here is CASSTGGTDTQYF. In DNA form, the CDR3 reads TGTGCCAGCTCAACAGGAGGCACAGATACGCAGTATTTT.

The chain has TRBV18 and TRBJ2-5, with TRBD1 matching 7 bases. This CDR3 region has 16 residues. The V gene's germline CDR1 is KGHSH and CDR2 LQKENI. The ends lost 0 bases at V and 4 bases at J; junction bases unmatched: 8. CDR3 DNA sequence: TGTGCCAGCTCACCACCGGCAGGGGGTCGGAGAGAGACCCAGTACTTC. Translation gives CASSPPAGGRRETQYF.

V is TRBV28 and J is TRBJ1-1, with D hard to call. The CDR3 spans 12 residues. The V gene's germline CDR1 is MDHEN and CDR2 SYDVKM. As DNA, the CDR3 is TGTGCGGCCGTGTCAACGAAAGCTGAAGCTTTCTTT. It codes for CAAVSTKAEAFF. The whole variable domain, filled in from reference TRBV28 and TRBJ1-1, reads DVKVTQSSRYLVKRTGEKVFLECVQDMDHENMFWYRQDPGLGLRLIYFSYDVKMKEKGDIPEGYSVSREKKERFSLILESASTNQTSMYLCAAVSTKAEAFFGQGTRLTVV.

The gene calls are TRBV14 and TRBJ2-3; 7 nucleotides align to TRBD2. The CDR3 length is 16 residues. V lost 7 bases to trimming and J lost 0 bases; unmatched junction nucleotides: 10. Germline-derived CDR1 and CDR2 are SGHDN and FVKESK. The CDR3 reads CASTLAGVWSTDTQYF. The CDR3, as DNA: TGTGCCAGCACGTTGGCGGGAGTTTGGAGCACAGATACGCAGTATTTT.

The rearrangement uses TRBV23-1 and TRBJ2-3; maybe TRBD2 (6 bases). TRBV23-1 is identified as an open reading frame with a role that is uncertain. V was trimmed by 0 bases and J by 3 bases, leaving 13 bases between them. The CDR3 loop spans 16 amino acids. The CDR3 region is CASSQSVGEETDTQYF. As DNA, the CDR3 is TGCGCCAGCAGTCAATCGGTCGGGGAGGAAACAGATACGCAGTATTTT.

This chain links TRBV27 with TRBJ2-7; tentatively, D is TRBD2 (6 bases). Germline V lookup: CDR1 MNHEY, CDR2 SMNVEV (reference sequence). Trimming removed 5 bases at V and 0 bases at J, with 14 bases between. The CDR3 is 15 residues long. CDR3 amino acids: CASSPAGTYSYEQYF. The CDR3 DNA follows: TGTGCCAGCAGTCCAGCCGGGACTTACTCCTACGAGCAGTACTTC.

The V and J genes are TRBV6-5 and TRBJ1-1; tentative D call: TRBD1 (6 bases). The V end was cut by 1 base, the J end by 4 bases, with 13 bases between. The germline CDR1 and CDR2 sequences are MNHEY and SVGAGI. There are 15 residues in the CDR3. The CDR3 sequence: CASSYFTGLGTEAFF. The CDR3 DNA reads TGTGCCAGCAGTTACTTTACAGGGTTGGGCACTGAAGCTTTCTTT.

V is TRBV11-2 and J is TRBJ2-7, with 9 bases that match TRBD2. V lost 6 bases and J lost 2; bases outside the gene matches: 5. Germline CDR1 SGHAT, CDR2 FQNNGV. This CDR3 is 14 amino acids long. CDR3 sequence: CASRLTSGTYEQYF. Here the CDR3 DNA reads TGTGCCAGCAGGTTGACTAGCGGAACCTACGAGCAGTACTTC.

The sample holds one count of this clone. This rearrangement joins TRBV10-3 to TRBJ1-1, with a weak D call TRBD1 (6 bases). V was trimmed by 3 bases and J by 2 bases, leaving 10 bases between them. CDR3 size: 14 residues. Looked up from germline, CDR1 is ENHRY and CDR2 is SYGVKD. As DNA, the CDR3 is TGTGCCATCAGTGAAGGACAGAGAAACACTGAAGCTTTCTTT. It translates to CAISEGQRNTEAFF.

The chain joins TRBV10-2 to TRBJ2-7, with 13 bases fitting TRBD2. The CDR3 runs 15 residues. Germline assignment: CDR1 WSHSY and CDR2 SAAADI. Germline trimming cut 7 bases from V and 2 bases from J; bases unmatched to any gene: 5. Written as DNA, the CDR3 is TGCGCCAGCACTAAGGGACTAGCGGGGCCCTACGAGCAGTACTTC. The encoded protein is CASTKGLAGPYEQYF.